This T cell receptor (beta chain) derives from a study of blood T cell repertoires in COVID-19. At the level of the study: Whether acute or convalescent, the COVID-19 samples came from the United States, Italy and Spain.

Authors' analysis steps: Scientists estimated how many nucleated cells there were by amplifying reference gene primers. Libraries were prepared by immunoSEQ multiplex PCR; TCRdb keeps only in-frame clonotypes and omits some of them. Clonal size and the V and J genes are those of that table, whereas D and trimming came from the DNA. The top ten hold roughly 4% of the sample, which has over 250,000 clones, 88% seen once. Germline loops: CDR1 MGHRA, CDR2 YSYEKL. The junction had 19 bases not matched to a gene; V was cut back by 5 bases and J by 5 bases. CDR3 length equals 19 residues. The rearrangement uses TRBV4-1 and TRBJ2-5; 11 bases are shared with TRBD2. The specimen was peripheral blood. This TCR was recovered from a man in his 60s who had recovered from COVID-19. The CDR3 is CASSARGDSGGAFGETQYF. CDR3 in DNA: TGCGCCAGCAGCGCCCGAGGTGATAGCGGGGGGGCCTTCGGGGAGACCCAGTACTTC.